The clone carrying this T cell receptor (beta chain) was recorded many times. Its antigen remains unknown. The data derive from a study of metastatic and nonmetastatic thyroid tumors. Study-level information: From malignant and benign thyroid patients, repertoires in blood and in tumor or nodule tissue were compared.

The CDR3 is made up of 14 amino acids. V lost 0 bases and J 11 bases, leaving 16 bases between the germline ends. Germline V gene sequence: CDR1 KGHSH, CDR2 LQKENI. In the original analysis: The study took CDR3 differences across clinicopathological groups and made a distant-metastasis classifier for papillary thyroid cancer from them. MiXCR re-clonotyped the PCR reads for TCRdb. The authors' filters were not applied to this entry. Here the sample spans 15,000 to 20,000 clones, roughly a fifth being singletons. Whole-study results and caveats: TCR beta diversity was reportedly significantly higher in malignant thyroid tumors than benign nodules, in blood and tumor.

No patient received treatment before thyroid surgery. Material: tumor tissue. The TCR was taken from a female donor with papillary thyroid cancer or a benign thyroid nodule (not recorded which). Some clones in this sample may be carry-over from other donors' samples. This sequence joins TRBV18 and TRBJ1-1; D possibly corresponds to TRBD1 (5 bases). CDR3: CASSPPNQLEGAFF. CDR3 DNA sequence: TGTGCCAGCTCACCACCGAACCAGCTCGAGGGGGCTTTCTTT.